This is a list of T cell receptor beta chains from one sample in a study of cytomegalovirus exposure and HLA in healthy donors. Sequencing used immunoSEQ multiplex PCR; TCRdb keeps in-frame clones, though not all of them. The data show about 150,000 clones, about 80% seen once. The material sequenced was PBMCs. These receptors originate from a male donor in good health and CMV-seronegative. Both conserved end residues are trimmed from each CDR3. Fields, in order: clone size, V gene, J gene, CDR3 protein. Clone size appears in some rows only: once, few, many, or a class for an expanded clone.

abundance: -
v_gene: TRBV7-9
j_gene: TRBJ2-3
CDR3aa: SSSLWGGTDTQY

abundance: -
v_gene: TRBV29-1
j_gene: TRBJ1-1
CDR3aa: SGDRQQSEAF

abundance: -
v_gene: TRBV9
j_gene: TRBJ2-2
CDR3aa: ASSVRAPNTGELF

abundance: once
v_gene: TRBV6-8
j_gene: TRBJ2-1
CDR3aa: ARRAGRVFNEQF

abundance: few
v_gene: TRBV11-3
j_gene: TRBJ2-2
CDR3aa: ASSDTLTPGELF

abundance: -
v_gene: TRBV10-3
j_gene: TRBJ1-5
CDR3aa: AIRTGLDQPQH

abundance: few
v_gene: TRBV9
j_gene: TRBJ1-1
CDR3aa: ASSVWGGNTEAF

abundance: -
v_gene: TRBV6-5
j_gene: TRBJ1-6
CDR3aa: ASSRKGRGSPLH

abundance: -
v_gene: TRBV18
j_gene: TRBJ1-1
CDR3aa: ASKQGWNTEAF

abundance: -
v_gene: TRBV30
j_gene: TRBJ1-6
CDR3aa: AWSANEPRALH

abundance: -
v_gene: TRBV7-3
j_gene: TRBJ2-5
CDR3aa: ASSSGVGQGQETQY

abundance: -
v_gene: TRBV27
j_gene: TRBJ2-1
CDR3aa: ASSKPGLVTYNEQF

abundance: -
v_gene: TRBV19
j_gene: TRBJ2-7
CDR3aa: ATKRDSSYEQY

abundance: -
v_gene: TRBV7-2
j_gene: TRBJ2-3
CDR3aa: ASSPQGTSSTDTQY

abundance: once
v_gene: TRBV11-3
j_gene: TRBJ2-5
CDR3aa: ASSSRGAGRQETQY

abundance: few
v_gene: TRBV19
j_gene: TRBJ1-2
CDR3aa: ASRGAESNYGYT

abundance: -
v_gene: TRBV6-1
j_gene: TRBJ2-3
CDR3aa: ASRRQGNTDTQY

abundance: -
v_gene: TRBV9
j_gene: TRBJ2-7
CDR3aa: ASSRGRDEQY

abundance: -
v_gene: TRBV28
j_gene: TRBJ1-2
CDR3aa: ASSLDRGPYGYT

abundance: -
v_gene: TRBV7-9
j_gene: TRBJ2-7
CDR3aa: ASSLRGSGIYEQY

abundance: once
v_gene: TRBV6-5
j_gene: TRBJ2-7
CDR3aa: ASSYSQTGAGDEQY

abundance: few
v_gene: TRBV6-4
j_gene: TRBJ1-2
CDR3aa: ASSDAGNYGYT

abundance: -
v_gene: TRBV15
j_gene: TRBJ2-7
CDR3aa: AAGRGQMQESGYEQY

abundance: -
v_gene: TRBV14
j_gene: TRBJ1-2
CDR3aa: ASSQGQIYGYT

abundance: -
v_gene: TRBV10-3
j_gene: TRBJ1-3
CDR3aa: AISASGDRSGNTIY

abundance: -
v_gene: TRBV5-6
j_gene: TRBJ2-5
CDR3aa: ASSLRSGVETQY

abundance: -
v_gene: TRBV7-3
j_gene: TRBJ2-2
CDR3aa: ASSQRGGGDTGELF

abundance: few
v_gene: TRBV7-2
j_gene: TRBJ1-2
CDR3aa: ASSFPGTAYGYT

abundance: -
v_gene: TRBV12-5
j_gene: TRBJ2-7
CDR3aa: ASGLIGEQY

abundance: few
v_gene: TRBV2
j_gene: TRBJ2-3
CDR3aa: VGGGGATDTQY

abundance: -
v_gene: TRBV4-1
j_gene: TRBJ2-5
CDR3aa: ASSQGTSGGETQY

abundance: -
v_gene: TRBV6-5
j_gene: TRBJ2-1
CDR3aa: ASSYMTGYNEQF

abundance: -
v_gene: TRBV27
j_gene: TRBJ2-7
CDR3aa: SNKDTANEQY

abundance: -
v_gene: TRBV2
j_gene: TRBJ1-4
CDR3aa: ASNLGGGLGGMNEKLF

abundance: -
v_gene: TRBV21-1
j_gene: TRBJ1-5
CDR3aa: ASSKVNRHNQPQH

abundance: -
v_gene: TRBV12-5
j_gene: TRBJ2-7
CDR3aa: ASGLGQGLDEQY

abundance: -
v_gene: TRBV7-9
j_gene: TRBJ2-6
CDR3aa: ASSLTGVGANVLT

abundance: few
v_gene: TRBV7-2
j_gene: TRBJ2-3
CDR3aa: ASSSLAGGRPSTDTQY

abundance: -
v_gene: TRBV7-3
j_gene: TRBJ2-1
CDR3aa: ASSSPGTSGGYNEQF

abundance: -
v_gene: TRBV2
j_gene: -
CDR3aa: ASSARTASYEQY

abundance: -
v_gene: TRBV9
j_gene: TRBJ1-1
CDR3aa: ASSVAGSKNTEAF

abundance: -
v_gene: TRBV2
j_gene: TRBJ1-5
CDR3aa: ASGTLNQPQH

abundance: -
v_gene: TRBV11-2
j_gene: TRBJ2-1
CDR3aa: ASSSYRGPYNEQF

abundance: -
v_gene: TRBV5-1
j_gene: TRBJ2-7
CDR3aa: ASSQQGPLYEQY

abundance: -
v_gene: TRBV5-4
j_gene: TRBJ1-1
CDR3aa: ASSLAGQLNTEAF

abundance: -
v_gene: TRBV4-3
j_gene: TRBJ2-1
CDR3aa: ASSQNRGFSYNEQF

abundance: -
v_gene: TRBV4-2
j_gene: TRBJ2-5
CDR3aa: ASSLDRGLETQY